What follows describes a single T cell receptor (beta chain). Its target is not known. A multiplex PCR was run with 60 Vbeta primers and 13 Jbeta primers. The method was immunoSEQ multiplex PCR; TCRdb's version includes in-frame clones alone and lacks a portion of them. This sample has about 160,000 clones, with about 80% found just once. These data originate in a study of cytomegalovirus exposure and HLA in healthy donors. On the study more broadly: An early release of data contained about 85 million unique TCRs, which came from HLA-typed donors. Among 398 genotyped donors, around 80% fell in the Caucasian-associated ancestry cluster. Study findings and constraints: Across donors, most TCRs were seen rarely, yet some public ones were widespread.

Germline lookup yields CDR1 SGHNT and CDR2 YENEEA. The trim removed 5 bases at V and 4 bases at J, leaving 3 bases unmatched. This CDR3 has 13 residues. This TCR was recovered from a young man in good health and CMV-seropositive. This chain connects TRBV11-3 to TRBJ2-7; 9 bases match TRBD1. The material sequenced was PBMCs. CDR3 sequence reads: CASSMGQGYEQYF. The DNA for the CDR3 is TGTGCCAGCAGCATGGGACAGGGTTACGAGCAGTACTTC.